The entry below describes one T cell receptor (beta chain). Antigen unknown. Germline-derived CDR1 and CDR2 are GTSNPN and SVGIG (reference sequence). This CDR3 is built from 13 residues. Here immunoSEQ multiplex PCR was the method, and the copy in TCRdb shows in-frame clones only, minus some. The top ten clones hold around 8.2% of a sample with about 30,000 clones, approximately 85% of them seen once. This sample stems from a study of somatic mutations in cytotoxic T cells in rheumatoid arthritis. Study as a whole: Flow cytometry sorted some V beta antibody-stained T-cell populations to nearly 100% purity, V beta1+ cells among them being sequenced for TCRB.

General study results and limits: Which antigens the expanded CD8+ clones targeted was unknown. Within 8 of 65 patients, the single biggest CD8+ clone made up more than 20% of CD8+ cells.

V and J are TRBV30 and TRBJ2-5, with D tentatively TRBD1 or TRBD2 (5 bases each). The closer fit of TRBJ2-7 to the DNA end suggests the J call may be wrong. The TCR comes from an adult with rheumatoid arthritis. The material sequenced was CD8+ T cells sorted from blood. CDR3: CASTRDVSYEQYF. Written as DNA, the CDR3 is TGTGCCTCAACCCGGGACGTCTCCTACGAGCAGTACTTC.